A selection of T cell receptor beta chains follows, all from one sample in a study of regulatory T cells in long-lasting Graves disease. MiXCR was run by TCRdb on the multiplex PCR reads, yielding one entry per CDR3 protein. The repertoire holds under 500,000 distinct CDR3 sequences, with less than 25% as singletons. The material was peripheral blood mononuclear cells (PBMCs), obtained when the disease was refractory, from a patient treated with antithyroid drugs. The source of these receptors is a female donor with Graves disease. Each CDR3 is given with its conserved first and last residue. A D gene is named only where the DNA matches it firmly. Not all rows give a size; the values are once, few, many and, for expanded clones, a class.

d_gene,abundance,j_gene,v_gene,CDR3aa,CDR3nt
TRBD1,many,TRBJ2-7,TRBV6-2/TRBV6-3,CASSYFGQGFSYEQYF,TGTGCCAGCAGTTACTTCGGACAGGGGTTCTCCTACGAGCAGTACTTC
NA,NA,TRBJ2-7,TRBV28,CSGGSYYEQYF,TGTTCTGGGGGGTCTTACTACGAGCAGTACTTC
TRBD1,few,TRBJ1-5,TRBV7-3,CASSLRGDRGSQPQHF,TGTGCCAGCAGCTTAAGAGGGGACAGGGGATCTCAGCCCCAGCATTTT
NA,NA,TRBJ2-7,TRBV7-8,CASSSGPGKTYEQYF,TGTGCCAGCAGCTCAGGGCCGGGAAAAACCTACGAGCAGTACTTC
TRBD1,many,TRBJ2-7,TRBV7-2,CASSLEGTGIYEQYF,TGTGCCAGCAGCTTAGAAGGGACAGGGATCTACGAGCAGTACTTC
TRBD2,many,TRBJ2-7,TRBV15,CATSRATSGREQYF,TGTGCCACCAGCAGGGCTACTAGCGGGCGCGAGCAGTACTTC
TRBD2,NA,TRBJ2-7,TRBV9,CASSVQAGGEQYF,TGTGCCAGCAGCGTACAAGCGGGGGGCGAGCAGTACTTC
TRBD2,many,TRBJ2-5,TRBV14,CASSQLGLLQETQYF,TGTGCCAGCAGCCAATTGGGACTACTCCAAGAGACCCAGTACTTC
TRBD1,many,TRBJ2-2,TRBV2,CASIRDSSGGELFF,TGTGCCAGCATTCGGGACAGTTCGGGCGGGGAGCTGTTTTTT
NA,many,TRBJ2-7,TRBV6-1,CASYVPHEQYF,TGTGCCAGCTACGTACCCCACGAGCAGTACTTC
NA,NA,TRBJ2-5,TRBV25-1,CASRSRGGRETQYF,TGTGCCAGCAGATCAAGAGGGGGGCGAGAGACCCAGTACTTC
TRBD2,NA,TRBJ2-2,TRBV6-1,CASRLQGGDTGELFF,TGTGCTAGCCGATTGCAGGGAGGGGACACCGGGGAGCTGTTTTTT
NA,many,TRBJ1-2,TRBV4-3,CASSQDAPGPNYGYTF,TGCGCCAGCAGCCAAGACGCACCGGGACCGAACTATGGCTACACCTTC
NA,NA,TRBJ1-5,TRBV12-3/TRBV12-4,CASSLRPGGATPNQPQHF,TGTGCCAGCAGTTTACGACCCGGGGGGGCAACCCCTAATCAGCCCCAGCATTTT
TRBD1,many,TRBJ2-5,TRBV7-2,CASSLEPGTGWGTQYF,TGTGCCAGCAGCTTAGAACCGGGGACAGGGTGGGGGACCCAGTACTTC
NA,many,TRBJ2-2,TRBV28,CASSPGQANTGELFF,TGTGCCAGCAGTCCAGGACAAGCGAACACCGGGGAGCTGTTTTTT
TRBD1,NA,TRBJ1-2,TRBV29-1,CSVEDPQGARGYTF,TGCAGCGTTGAAGATCCCCAGGGGGCGAGGGGCTACACCTTC
TRBD1,NA,TRBJ1-1,TRBV7-2,CTSSSLRGAEAFF,TGTACCAGCAGCTCGCTCAGGGGGGCCGAAGCTTTCTTT
NA,many,TRBJ1-1,TRBV24-1,CATRDGNTEAFF,TGTGCCACCCGAGACGGGAACACTGAAGCTTTCTTT
TRBD2,many,TRBJ2-5,TRBV12-5,CASGRHSSGRPQYF,TGTGCTAGTGGTCGCCACTCTAGCGGGCGACCCCAGTACTTC
TRBD2,few,TRBJ2-7,TRBV4-1,CASSLSGAGGGYEQYF,TGCGCCAGCAGCCTAAGTGGGGCGGGAGGAGGGTACGAGCAGTACTTC
TRBD1,NA,TRBJ2-2,TRBV7-9,CASSLQGVTGELFF,TGTGCCAGCAGCTTACAGGGGGTGACCGGGGAGCTGTTTTTT
NA,NA,TRBJ2-7,TRBV6-1,CASSELPQPLHEQYF,TGTGCCAGCAGTGAACTTCCCCAGCCCCTGCACGAGCAGTACTTC
TRBD1,few,TRBJ1-2,TRBV5-1,CASSLDGQGAQGYTF,TGCGCCAGCAGCTTGGACGGACAGGGGGCGCAGGGCTACACCTTC
NA,NA,TRBJ1-4,TRBV30,CAWSDGAGEKLFF,TGTGCCTGGAGTGATGGGGCGGGAGAAAAACTGTTTTTT
NA,NA,TRBJ2-7,TRBV28,CASRLLGSGASSYEQYF,TGTGCCAGCAGACTCCTCGGTTCGGGGGCAAGCTCCTACGAGCAGTACTTC
NA,NA,TRBJ2-2,TRBV7-3,CASSFVSGELFF,TGTGCCAGCAGCTTTGTCAGCGGGGAGCTGTTTTTT
NA,many,TRBJ2-7,TRBV2,CASSEVVSEQYF,TGTGCCAGCAGTGAAGTAGTAAGCGAGCAGTACTTC
NA,NA,TRBJ2-5,TRBV7-9,CASSFERHQETQYF,TGTGCCAGCAGCTTTGAGAGACACCAAGAGACCCAGTACTTC
NA,few,TRBJ2-7,TRBV6-2/TRBV6-3,CASSYDREEGYEQYF,TGTGCCAGCAGTTATGACAGGGAGGAGGGCTACGAGCAGTACTTC
TRBD1,many,TRBJ2-7,TRBV28,CASSWMTGRYLYEQYF,TGTGCCAGCAGTTGGATGACAGGGCGTTACTTATACGAGCAGTACTTC
NA,NA,TRBJ1-5,TRBV24-1,CATSDSGGVQPQHF,TGTGCCACCAGTGATTCGGGGGGGGTTCAGCCCCAGCATTTT
NA,NA,TRBJ2-4,TRBV5-6,CASSLGGPDVKNIQYF,TGTGCCAGCAGCTTGGGAGGCCCGGATGTCAAAAACATTCAGTACTTC
NA,many,TRBJ2-7,TRBV20-1,CSLRRGSYEQYF,TGCAGCCTCCGACGCGGTTCCTACGAGCAGTACTTC
NA,NA,TRBJ1-5,TRBV18,CASSEMGNQPQHF,TGTGCCAGCTCCGAGATGGGAAATCAGCCCCAGCATTTT
TRBD1,NA,TRBJ1-5,TRBV12-3/TRBV12-4,CASSPMRRTGWDQPQHF,TGTGCCAGCAGTCCTATGAGGAGGACAGGGTGGGATCAGCCCCAGCATTTT
NA,NA,TRBJ2-5,TRBV7-3,CASSLDRVRETQYF,TGTGCCAGCAGCTTAGATAGGGTACGGGAGACCCAGTACTTC
NA,few,TRBJ2-1,TRBV11-1,CASSPGSRVAYNEQFF,TGTGCCAGCAGCCCCGGGAGTAGGGTCGCCTACAATGAGCAGTTCTTC
TRBD1,NA,TRBJ2-7,TRBV6-2/TRBV6-3,CASRGRGQGTYEQYF,TGTGCCAGCAGGGGGAGGGGACAGGGGACCTACGAGCAGTACTTC
TRBD2,NA,TRBJ2-7,TRBV11-2,CASSLLAGGPVYEQYF,TGTGCCAGCAGCTTATTAGCGGGAGGGCCGGTCTACGAGCAGTACTTC
TRBD1,many,TRBJ1-2,TRBV27,CASSSTGEGYGYTF,TGTGCCAGCAGTTCCACAGGGGAGGGCTATGGCTACACCTTC
NA,NA,TRBJ1-5,TRBV6-2/TRBV6-3,CASSSLPDRVGQPQHF,TGTGCCAGCAGTTCGTTGCCTGACAGAGTTGGACAGCCCCAGCATTTT
TRBD2,many,TRBJ2-5,TRBV12-3/TRBV12-4,CASSPSGRRETQYF,TGTGCCAGCAGCCCTAGCGGGAGGCGGGAGACCCAGTACTTC
NA,NA,TRBJ1-1,TRBV29-1,CSAPSPGMNTEAFF,TGCAGCGCCCCAAGTCCAGGCATGAACACTGAAGCTTTCTTT
NA,NA,TRBJ1-1,TRBV4-3,CASSQEGRELNTEAFF,TGCGCCAGCAGCCAAGAAGGACGAGAACTTAACACTGAAGCTTTCTTT
NA,many,TRBJ2-5,TRBV6-2/TRBV6-3,CASSYFSVGETQYF,TGTGCCAGCAGTTACTTCTCTGTCGGAGAGACCCAGTACTTC
NA,NA,TRBJ2-2,TRBV5-1,CASSLAARDKGELFF,TGCGCCAGCAGCTTGGCCGCCCGGGACAAGGGGGAGCTGTTTTTT
NA,NA,TRBJ2-7,TRBV4-1,CASSLRGGDDGEQYF,TGCGCCAGCAGCCTCCGAGGAGGGGACGACGGCGAGCAGTACTTC